This T cell receptor beta chain was captured by sequencing in a study of cytomegalovirus exposure and HLA in healthy donors. The study's findings and limits: In an earlier analysis, most TCR beta V segments were productive about 87% or about 30% of the time. Several of the most significant clusters appeared linked to common viral pathogens, based on a later analysis. A later analysis showed TCR association rates differing by HLA locus, peaking at DRB1 and lowest at HLA-C.

When sampled, the donors appeared nominally healthy, though they likely had unrecorded immune exposures. It was with 60 Vbeta and 13 Jbeta primers that the PCR ran. Here immunoSEQ multiplex PCR was the method, and the copy in TCRdb shows in-frame clones only, minus some. This sample has 80,000 to 100,000 clones, with approximately 78% found just once. This clone was recorded once. Its antigen is not known. The CDR3 has 17 amino acids. Germline CDR1 SGHRS, CDR2 YFSETQ. Trimming cost V 4 bases and J 3 bases; bases outside gene matches: 9. The rearrangement uses TRBV5-1 and TRBJ1-4, with 10 bases aligning to TRBD1. This receptor was identified in a man aged 35-49 years in good health and CMV-seronegative. The sample was PBMCs. The CDR3 is CASSGGQGFTANEKLFF. The CDR3 region has the DNA TGCGCCAGCAGCGGGGGACAGGGGTTTACGGCTAATGAAAAACTGTTTTTT. Variable domain in full (rest from reference TRBV5-1 and TRBJ1-4): KAGVTQTPRYLIKTRGQQVTLSCSPISGHRSVSWYQQTPGQGLQFLFEYFSETQRNKGNFPGRFSGRQFSNSRSEMNVSTLELGDSALYLCASSGGQGFTANEKLFFGSGTQLSVL.